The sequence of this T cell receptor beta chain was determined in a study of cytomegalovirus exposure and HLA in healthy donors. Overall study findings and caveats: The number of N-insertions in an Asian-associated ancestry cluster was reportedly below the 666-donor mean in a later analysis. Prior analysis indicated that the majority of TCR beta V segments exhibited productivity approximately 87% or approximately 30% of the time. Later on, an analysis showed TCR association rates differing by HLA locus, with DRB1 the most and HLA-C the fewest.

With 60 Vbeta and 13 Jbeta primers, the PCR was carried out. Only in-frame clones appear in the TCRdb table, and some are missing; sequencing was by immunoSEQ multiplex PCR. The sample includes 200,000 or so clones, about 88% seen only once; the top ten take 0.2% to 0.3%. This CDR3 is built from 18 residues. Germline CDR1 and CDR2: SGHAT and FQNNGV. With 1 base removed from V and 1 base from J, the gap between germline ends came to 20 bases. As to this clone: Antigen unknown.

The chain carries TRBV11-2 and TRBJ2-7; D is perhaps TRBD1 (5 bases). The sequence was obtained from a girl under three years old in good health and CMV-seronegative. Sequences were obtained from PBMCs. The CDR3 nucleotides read TGTGCCAGCAGCTTAGGGATTTCCGCGACAGTTCATTCCTACGAGCAGTACTTC. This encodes CASSLGISATVHSYEQYF.